The rows below give T cell receptor beta chains drawn from one sample of a study of response to subunit inactivated influenza vaccine. TCRdb processed the RT-PCR reads anew with MiXCR; each CDR3 protein has one entry. The data contain roughly 780,000 distinct CDR3 sequences, roughly 20% of them singletons. This sample comprised PBMCs from blood, obtained around 5 days after vaccination. Receptors were obtained from a man in his fifties who received an inactivated influenza vaccine. The conserved cysteine and the conserved F or W are not part of the CDR3 here.

V,length,J,CDR3
TRBV5-8,14,TRBJ2-2,ASSLLSGALTGELF
TRBV6-1,17,TRBJ1-2,ASSHDPGSLRGSGYGYT
TRBV20-1,13,TRBJ2-5,SASNPRDSQETQY
TRBV7-9,13,TRBJ2-7,ASSLFPRTDYEQY
TRBV6-2/TRBV6-3,14,TRBJ1-5,ASSSLGHDSNQPQH
TRBV27,14,TRBJ1-5,ASSLTGGLTNQPQH
TRBV20-1,10,TRBJ2-1,SARDHYNEQF
TRBV12-3/TRBV12-4,15,TRBJ1-2,ASSLAGTGGDNYGYT
TRBV5-1,14,TRBJ2-7,ASSFTLAGASCEQY
TRBV9,15,TRBJ2-6,ASSEGLAGAGANVLT
TRBV12-3/TRBV12-4,10,TRBJ2-2,ASSFTVGELF
TRBV20-1,11,TRBJ1-6,SARVGGDSPLH
TRBV20-1,8,TRBJ1-4,SASDEKLF
TRBV4-3,14,TRBJ1-2,ASSQDRTGTHYGYT
TRBV7-9,15,TRBJ2-3,ASSFGPQGPSTDTQY
TRBV7-9,11,TRBJ2-1,ASSLGGQEGQF
TRBV6-2/TRBV6-3,11,TRBJ1-1,ASSAVMNTEAF
TRBV27,11,TRBJ2-1,ASSLRQYNEQF
TRBV7-2,11,TRBJ1-5,ASSSKVNQPQH
TRBV12-3/TRBV12-4,11,TRBJ1-2,ASQTGMNYGYT
TRBV18,14,TRBJ1-1,ASSPRRQPGDTEAF
TRBV7-2,13,TRBJ2-7,ASSLAIDAAYEQY